The rows below give T cell receptor beta chains drawn from one sample of a study of T-cell memory formation after mild COVID-19. TCRdb redid the calling of the 5' RACE reads with MiXCR, one entry per CDR3 protein. The sample holds around 130,000 distinct CDR3 sequences, 17% seen once. Specimen: PBMCs or a T cell subset sorted from them (not recorded which). These receptors all come from a man aged 18-30 years who had mild COVID-19 (a few samples of this study predate the infection). Cell type and time point are not known. Both conserved end residues are part of each CDR3. The D gene is left open where the match is weak. Size values are once, few and many counts, or a class for expanded clones, and some rows have none.

D gene	J gene	clone size	V gene	CDR3 protein	CDR3 DNA
TRBD1	TRBJ2-2	-	TRBV7-2	CASTLDRHTGELFF	TGTGCCAGCACATTGGACAGGCACACCGGGGAGCTGTTTTTT
TRBD2	TRBJ2-7	few	TRBV7-2	CASSLALTAGDSYEQYF	TGTGCCAGCAGCTTAGCGCTGACAGCGGGGGACTCCTACGAGCAGTACTTC
-	TRBJ1-2	-	TRBV5-1	CASSSTGRNYGYTF	TGCGCCAGCAGCTCGACCGGACGGAACTATGGCTACACCTTC
-	TRBJ1-6	-	TRBV10-3	CAISDRGNSPLHF	TGTGCCATCAGTGACAGGGGTAATTCACCCCTCCACTTT
-	TRBJ2-1	-	TRBV24-1	CATRDRYKNEQFF	TGTGCCACCAGAGACAGGTATAAAAATGAGCAGTTCTTC
TRBD1	TRBJ2-3	few	TRBV24-1	CATSNLLFRLPNRGLIDTQYF	TGTGCCACCAGTAATCTTCTTTTTCGATTGCCTAACAGGGGGCTGATCGATACGCAGTATTTT
-	TRBJ1-2	-	TRBV3-1	CASSHDRRPYGYTF	TGTGCCAGCAGCCATGACAGAAGGCCCTATGGCTACACCTTC
-	TRBJ1-6	-	TRBV5-1	CASSPYRDRSPLHF	TGCGCCAGCAGCCCCTATCGGGATCGGTCACCCCTCCACTTT
TRBD1	TRBJ2-7	many	TRBV5-1	CASSLGGQVYEQYF	TGCGCCAGCAGCTTGGGGGGACAGGTCTACGAGCAGTACTTC
TRBD1	TRBJ1-1	-	TRBV6-5	CASSYQGANTEAFF	TGTGCCAGCAGTTACCAGGGGGCCAACACTGAAGCTTTCTTT
-	TRBJ1-5	-	TRBV12-3/TRBV12-4	CASSLRRGQPQHF	TGTGCCAGCAGTTTAAGGAGGGGCCAGCCCCAGCATTTT
TRBD1	TRBJ2-3	many	TRBV7-9	CASSPGQGAPDTQYF	TGTGCCAGCAGCCCCGGACAGGGGGCCCCAGATACGCAGTATTTT
-	TRBJ1-1	few	TRBV12-3/TRBV12-4	CASSSHDGTEAFF	TGTGCCAGCAGTTCACACGACGGCACTGAAGCTTTCTTT
-	TRBJ2-1	few	TRBV27	CASSLGRGEQFF	TGTGCCAGCAGTTTGGGTCGAGGCGAGCAGTTCTTC
-	TRBJ2-7	-	TRBV5-5	CASSLSGGVHEQYF	TGTGCCAGCAGCTTGTCCGGAGGGGTCCACGAGCAGTACTTC
-	TRBJ1-5	-	TRBV20-1	CSANDPGGDQPQHF	TGCAGTGCGAACGACCCCGGGGGGGATCAGCCCCAGCATTTT
TRBD1	TRBJ2-3	few	TRBV6-5	CASRPDRGTQYF	TGTGCCAGCAGACCCGACAGGGGTACGCAGTATTTT
-	TRBJ1-1	few	TRBV12-3/TRBV12-4	CASSFDGNTEAFF	TGTGCCAGCAGTTTCGACGGCAACACTGAAGCTTTCTTT
-	TRBJ2-5	-	TRBV7-2	CASSYQGQETQYF	TGTGCCAGCAGCTACCAGGGTCAAGAGACCCAGTACTTC
-	TRBJ2-5	few	TRBV6-1	CASRRFAQETQYF	TGTGCCAGCCGGCGGTTCGCCCAAGAGACCCAGTACTTC
TRBD2	TRBJ2-3	few	TRBV7-2	CASSRQLARTDTQYF	TGTGCCAGCAGCCGCCAACTAGCGAGGACAGATACGCAGTATTTT
-	TRBJ1-5	-	TRBV27	CASSLGRASNQPQHF	TGTGCCAGCAGTTTAGGACGGGCTAGCAATCAGCCCCAGCATTTT
TRBD1	TRBJ2-5	-	TRBV20-1	CSDRERTGRETQYF	TGCAGTGATAGAGAGAGGACAGGGAGAGAGACCCAGTACTTC
TRBD2	TRBJ2-7	few	TRBV30	CAGGRAYEQYF	TGTGCCGGGGGGAGGGCGTACGAGCAGTACTTC
-	TRBJ2-2	-	TRBV6-5	CASSYSPGQSGELFF	TGTGCCAGCAGTTACTCACCCGGCCAGTCCGGGGAGCTGTTTTTT
-	TRBJ2-3	-	TRBV6-5	CASKSATDTQYF	TGTGCCAGCAAGTCGGCTACAGATACGCAGTATTTT
TRBD1	TRBJ1-6	-	TRBV20-1	CSALSNPGQTLNSPLHF	TGCAGTGCCCTTTCAAACCCGGGACAGACATTGAATTCACCCCTCCACTTT
TRBD1	TRBJ2-7	few	TRBV4-3	CASSQYRGPYEQYF	TGCGCCAGCAGCCAATACAGGGGACCCTACGAGCAGTACTTC
TRBD1	TRBJ1-1	few	TRBV12-3/TRBV12-4	CASRPQGARTEAFF	TGTGCCAGCAGACCACAGGGGGCGAGGACTGAAGCTTTCTTT
-	TRBJ2-7	many	TRBV12-3/TRBV12-4	CASSPPEAGAREQYF	TGTGCCAGCAGTCCCCCGGAGGCTGGGGCTCGCGAGCAGTACTTC
-	TRBJ1-2	-	TRBV12-3/TRBV12-4	CASSLKTDGGYTF	TGTGCCAGCAGTTTGAAGACAGATGGTGGCTACACCTTC
-	TRBJ1-2	few	TRBV12-3/TRBV12-4	CASSRTENYGYTF	TGTGCCAGCAGTCGGACAGAGAACTATGGCTACACCTTC
-	TRBJ2-5	many	TRBV12-3/TRBV12-4	CASTPGGYQETQYF	TGTGCCAGCACCCCAGGGGGGTACCAAGAGACCCAGTACTTC
TRBD1	TRBJ1-5	few	TRBV5-1	CASSLVDRAQPQHF	TGCGCCAGCAGCTTGGTCGACAGGGCTCAGCCCCAGCATTTT
-	TRBJ1-5	-	TRBV19	CASSIGSFSGQPQHF	TGTGCCAGTAGTATCGGCTCATTTTCGGGGCAGCCCCAGCATTTT
TRBD2	TRBJ2-3	-	TRBV5-6	CASSQLAGGRDTQYF	TGTGCCAGCAGCCAGCTAGCGGGGGGGCGAGATACGCAGTATTTT
-	TRBJ2-3	few	TRBV15	CATKAAADTQYF	TGTGCCACCAAGGCCGCAGCCGATACGCAGTATTTT
-	TRBJ1-1	-	TRBV19	CASRETTVWTRAEAFF	TGTGCCAGTAGAGAGACCACAGTTTGGACGAGGGCTGAAGCTTTCTTT
-	TRBJ2-3	-	TRBV12-3/TRBV12-4	CASSIRGATDTQYF	TGTGCCAGCAGCATTAGGGGGGCCACAGATACGCAGTATTTT
TRBD1	TRBJ2-3	-	TRBV18	CASSPQTGADTQYF	TGTGCCAGCTCACCACAAACAGGGGCAGATACGCAGTATTTT
-	TRBJ1-6	few	TRBV18	CATNDYYNSPLHF	TGTGCCACCAACGACTACTATAATTCACCCCTCCACTTT
-	TRBJ2-1	few	TRBV7-3	CASSLGQHNEQFF	TGTGCCAGCAGCTTAGGCCAACACAATGAGCAGTTCTTC
-	TRBJ2-1	-	TRBV12-3/TRBV12-4	CASSPRLVSEQFF	TGTGCCAGCAGTCCGCGACTAGTTAGTGAGCAGTTCTTC
-	TRBJ2-3	-	TRBV20-1	CSARRFSSTDTQYF	TGCAGTGCTAGGAGATTCTCTAGCACAGATACGCAGTATTTT
-	TRBJ1-2	-	TRBV4-2	CASSQDPGEPNYGYTF	TGTGCCAGCAGCCAAGATCCTGGGGAACCTAACTATGGCTACACCTTC
-	TRBJ1-6	few	TRBV12-5	CASGHVVNYNSPLHF	TGTGCTAGTGGTCACGTTGTTAATTATAATTCACCCCTCCACTTT
-	TRBJ2-1	few	TRBV5-5	CASSLQVNNEQFF	TGTGCCAGCAGCTTGCAGGTTAACAATGAGCAGTTCTTC
TRBD2	TRBJ2-7	-	TRBV7-2	CASNRRGAGGAEQYF	TGTGCCAGCAACAGGAGAGGGGCGGGGGGCGCTGAGCAGTACTTC
TRBD2	TRBJ2-1	few	TRBV29-1	CSGRRGGPNEQFF	TGCAGTGGGAGGCGGGGGGGCCCCAATGAGCAGTTCTTC
-	TRBJ1-2	-	TRBV12-3/TRBV12-4	CASSPGSYGYTF	TGTGCCAGCAGCCCGGGATCTTATGGCTACACCTTC
-	TRBJ1-5	few	TRBV7-2	CASSPREGRQPQHF	TGTGCCAGCAGCCCGAGGGAGGGTCGTCAGCCCCAGCATTTT
TRBD1	TRBJ2-3	many	TRBV5-1	CASSLAPGGEGSTDTQYF	TGCGCCAGCAGCTTGGCCCCAGGGGGCGAGGGAAGCACAGATACGCAGTATTTT
TRBD2	TRBJ2-3	-	TRBV10-3	CATAGLAGYTDTQYF	TGTGCCACCGCCGGACTAGCGGGGTATACAGATACGCAGTATTTT
-	TRBJ2-7	-	TRBV5-1	CASSLGDANFYEQYF	TGCGCCAGCAGCTTGGGGGACGCCAACTTCTACGAGCAGTACTTC